Listed here is a single TCR beta chain. Its matching antigen is unknown. This record belongs to a study of T cell responses to AZD1222 COVID-19 vaccine. Measured with immunoSEQ multiplex PCR; TCRdb has only the in-frame clones, and not every one. The table lists 130,000 to 150,000 clones, about 92% of them singletons. Between the trimmed V and J ends, which lost 8 bases and 6 bases, there was a span of 10 bases. The germline CDR1 and CDR2 sequences are SGHNT and YENEEA. The CDR3 has 12 residues. Study conclusions and caveats: Clonal diversity may have been underestimated in mostly white British donors. Dominant CD4 TCR responses targeted spike regions 160-218 and 743-854.

The chain couples TRBV11-3 to TRBJ2-2; no firm D call. The source was peripheral blood, collected on day 0 of AZD1222 vaccination. This receptor was obtained from an adult in good health. The CDR3 bases are TGTGCCAGCGGCAAAGGGCCCGGGGAGCTGTTTTTT. Protein sequence: CASGKGPGELFF.